This TCR beta chain was observed in a study of T-cell memory formation after mild COVID-19 (dated by TCRdb to the early 2020s). Looking at the study overall: Most TCR sequence clusters were specific to one of the two donors. In two donors, T-cell clones that expanded and contracted after mild COVID-19 were tracked by sequencing TCRalpha and TCRbeta repertoires over time. Two young, previously healthy adult volunteers made up the cohort, one male and one female. What the study reported, not specific to this receptor: Contracting CD4+ clones were found mainly in CM and EM memory subsets, while CD8+ clones were enriched in EMRA. Clones that contracted from day 15 to 85 showed balanced CD4/CD8 phenotypes, whereas a second wave of clones that expanded from day 15 to 37 leaned towards CD4+. Some responding clones were detected in pre-infection memory, suggesting pre-existing cross-reactive memory T cells joined the SARS-CoV-2 response. Whether the second-wave clones peaking on day 37 were SARS-CoV-2 specific was not confirmed. The study included only a couple of mild cases, and larger cohorts that include severe cases with pre-infection samples were judged to be necessary.

This clonotype was observed a handful of times. No antigen is known for it. No base-level quality is on record; no much larger clone is a single base apart. At the junction V is shortened by 7 bases and J by 7 bases, with 16 bases in between. Counted from cysteine to phenylalanine, this CDR3 has 14 amino acids. CDR3 DNA is the only sequence kept; it has 42 bases, read in frame from the first base. Ficoll-Paque density gradient centrifugation was the method used to isolate PBMCs. Instrument used: Illumina NovaSeq 6000. Using 5'RACE with constant-segment primers, TCRalpha and TCRbeta cDNA libraries were constructed, with sample barcodes and unique molecular identifiers added in the process. Trizol reagent was used to extract RNA from every sample. Library amplification was performed in two PCR steps, and a second sample barcode and Illumina TruSeq adapters were introduced in the second step. Sequencing of libraries was performed on an Illumina NovaSeq with 2 x 150 bp paired-end reads. In the authors' own workflow: Demultiplexing of reads and collapsing into UMI-guided consensus sequences were performed with migec v1.2.7. Using mixcr v2.1.11, UMI consensuses were aligned to TRA and TRB V and J templates and then assembled into clonotypes. Clonotypes were classified as expanded or contracted when called significant by both edgeR and NoisET, with noise models trained on biological replicates. For edgeR calls, the cutoffs were a false discovery rate-adjusted p below 0.01 and a log2 fold-change threshold of 1. As an exploratory analysis of dynamics, max-normalized trajectories of the 1000 most abundant clonotypes were examined with PCA combined with hierarchical clustering. Each responding clone was given a CD4 or CD8 phenotype based on the CD4+ and CD8+ repertoires, which had been sequenced separately. TCRdb redid the processing of the public reads, applying fastp at Q25 and MiXCR, and retained in-frame beta chains. When rows share a CDR3 protein, they turn into one entry using the most common DNA and genes. TCRdb's processing, not the study's, gives the V and J calls here. This sample holds about 210,000 distinct CDR3 sequences; about 10% were observed only once. The ten largest account for 3% to 3.5% of the sample.

Sequenced input: PBMCs or a T cell subset sorted from them (not recorded which). The TCR was taken from a man aged 18 to 29 who had mild COVID-19 (a few samples of this study predate the infection). The sample titles of this study are shuffled in the database, so cell type and time point are left out; the donor was told from shared clones. The chain employs TRBV12-3 or TRBV12-4 and TRBJ2-2, with the D gene tentatively TRBD1 or TRBD2, based on 6 matching bases in each. In nucleotide form, the sequence is TGTGCCAGCATCCCGGGGGCTGGATACGGGGAGCTGTTTTTT. Translated, it gives CASIPGAGYGELFF.